The T cell receptor beta chain described here comes from a study of cytomegalovirus exposure and HLA in healthy donors. Points from the study as a whole: Analyses of presence and absence presupposed an approximately uniform sequencing depth across donors. In a later analysis, most CMV-associated TCR beta chains appeared HLA-restricted.

V was cut by 2 bases and J by 10 bases, with 12 bases left in between. The CDR3 consists of 14 residues. Germline CDR1 is MNHEY and CDR2 is SMNVEV (reference sequence). Regarding this clone: Antigen unknown.

Both 60 Vbeta primers and 13 Jbeta primers went into the PCR. Produced via immunoSEQ multiplex PCR; TCRdb's table is partial and in-frame only. The table includes about 160,000 clones, approximately 82% detected once. The sequence was collected from a male donor in good health and CMV-seronegative. The chain links TRBV27 to TRBJ1-6; weak D call: TRBD1 (5 bases). The sample was PBMCs. CDR3 amino acids: CASSLRQGGSPLHF. In nucleotides, the CDR3 is TGTGCCAGCAGTTTACGGCAGGGAGGCTCACCCCTCCACTTT.